This T cell receptor (beta chain) is drawn from a study of T cells after posttransplantation cyclophosphamide. On this clone itself: The antigen remains undetermined.

Notes on the study in general: Recipient CMV seropositivity and CMV reactivation strongly tracked TRB clonality. Tissue-infiltrating T cells from skin or gut overlapped little with blood T cells.

Using immunoSEQ multiplex PCR, the repertoire was profiled, and TCRdb retains in-frame clones only, with some absent. The table includes 9,500 to 15,000 clones, under 2.5% detected once. Busulfan-fludarabine conditioning, marrow transplant, and cyclophosphamide on days +3 and +4 were administered. Germline V lookup: CDR1 SQVTM, CDR2 ANQGSEA. The CDR3 runs to 13 residues. The V and J ends lost 3 bases and 0 bases respectively, with 8 bases between them. This sequence joins TRBV29-1 and TRBJ1-1; unclear D gene. This sequence originates from a young adult male patient who received an allogeneic stem cell transplant from a related donor, was CMV-positive, and had no GVHD. Some T cells may arise from the graft donor. Sequencing used PBMCs, obtained after allogeneic stem cell transplant with posttransplant cyclophosphamide. The CDR3 DNA is TGCAGCGTTGATCGGTCCATGAACACTGAAGCTTTCTTT. This encodes CSVDRSMNTEAFF. The whole variable domain, filled in from reference TRBV29-1 and TRBJ1-1, reads SAVISQKPSRDICQRGTSLTIQCQVDSQVTMMFWYRQQPGQSLTLIATANQGSEATYESGFVIDKFPISRPNLTFSTLTVSNMSPEDSSIYLCSVDRSMNTEAFFGQGTRLTVV.